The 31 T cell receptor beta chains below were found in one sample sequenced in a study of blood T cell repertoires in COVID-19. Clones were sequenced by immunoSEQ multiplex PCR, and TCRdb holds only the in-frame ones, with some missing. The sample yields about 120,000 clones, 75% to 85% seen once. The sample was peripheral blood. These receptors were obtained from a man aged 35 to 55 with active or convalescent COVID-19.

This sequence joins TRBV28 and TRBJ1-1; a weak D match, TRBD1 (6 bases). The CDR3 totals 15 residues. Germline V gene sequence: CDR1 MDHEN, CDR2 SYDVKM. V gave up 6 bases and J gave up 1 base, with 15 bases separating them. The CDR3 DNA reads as TGTGCCAGCAGACGCCGGGACACTAGGAACACTGAAGCTTTCTTT. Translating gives CASRRRDTRNTEAFF.

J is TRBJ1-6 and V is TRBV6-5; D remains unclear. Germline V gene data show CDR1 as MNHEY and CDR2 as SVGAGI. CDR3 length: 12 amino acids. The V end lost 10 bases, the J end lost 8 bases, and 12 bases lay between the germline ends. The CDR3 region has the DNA TGTGCCACCTGGAGGACGGATTCACCCCTCCACTTT. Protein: CATWRTDSPLHF.

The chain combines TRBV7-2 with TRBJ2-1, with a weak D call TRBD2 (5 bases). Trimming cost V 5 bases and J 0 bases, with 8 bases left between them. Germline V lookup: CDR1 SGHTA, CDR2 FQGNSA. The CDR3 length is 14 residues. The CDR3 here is CASSQRSSYNEQFF. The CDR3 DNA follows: TGTGCCAGCAGCCAGCGGAGCTCCTACAATGAGCAGTTCTTC.

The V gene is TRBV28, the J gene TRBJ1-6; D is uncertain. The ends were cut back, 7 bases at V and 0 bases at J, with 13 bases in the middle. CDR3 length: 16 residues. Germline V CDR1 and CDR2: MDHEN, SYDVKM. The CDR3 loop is CASTTPQFSYNSPLHF. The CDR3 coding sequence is TGTGCCAGCACCACCCCGCAGTTCTCCTATAATTCACCCCTCCACTTT.

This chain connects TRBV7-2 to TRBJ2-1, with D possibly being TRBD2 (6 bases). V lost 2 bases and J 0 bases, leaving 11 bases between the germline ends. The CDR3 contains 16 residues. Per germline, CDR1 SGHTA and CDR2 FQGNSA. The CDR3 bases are TGTGCCAGCAGCTTACCGGACTACCTCTCCTACAATGAGCAGTTCTTC. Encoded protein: CASSLPDYLSYNEQFF.

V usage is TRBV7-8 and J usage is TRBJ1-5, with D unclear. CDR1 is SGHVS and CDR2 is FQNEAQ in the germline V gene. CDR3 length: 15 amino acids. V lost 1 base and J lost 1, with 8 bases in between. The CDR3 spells CASSLVGGSNQPQHF. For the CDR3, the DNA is TGTGCCAGCAGCTTAGTAGGAGGGAGCAATCAGCCCCAGCATTTT.

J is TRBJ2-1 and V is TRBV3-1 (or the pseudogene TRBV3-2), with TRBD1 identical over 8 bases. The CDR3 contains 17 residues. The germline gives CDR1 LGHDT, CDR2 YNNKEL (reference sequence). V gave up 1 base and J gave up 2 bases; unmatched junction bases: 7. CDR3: CASSQVRGLLTYNEQFF. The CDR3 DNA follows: TGTGCCAGCAGCCAAGTCAGGGGGCTACTGACCTACAATGAGCAGTTCTTC.

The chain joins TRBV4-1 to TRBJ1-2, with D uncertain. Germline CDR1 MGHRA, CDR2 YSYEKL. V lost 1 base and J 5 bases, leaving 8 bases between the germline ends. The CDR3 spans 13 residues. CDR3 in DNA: TGCGCCAGCAGCCAAGTTCCAGCGTATGGCTACACCTTC. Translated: CASSQVPAYGYTF.

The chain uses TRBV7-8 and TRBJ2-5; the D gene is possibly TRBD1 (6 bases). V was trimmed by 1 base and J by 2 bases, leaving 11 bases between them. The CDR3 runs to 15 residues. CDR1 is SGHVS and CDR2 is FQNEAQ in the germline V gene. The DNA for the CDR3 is TGTGCCAGCAGCTTAGTGTCTGGACAGCAAGAGACCCAGTACTTC. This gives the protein CASSLVSGQQETQYF.

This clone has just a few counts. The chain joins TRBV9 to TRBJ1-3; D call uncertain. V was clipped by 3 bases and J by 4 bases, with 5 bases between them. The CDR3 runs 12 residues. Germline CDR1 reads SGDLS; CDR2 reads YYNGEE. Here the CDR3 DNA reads TGTGCCAGCAGCGCTGAGGGAAACACCATATATTTT. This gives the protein CASSAEGNTIYF. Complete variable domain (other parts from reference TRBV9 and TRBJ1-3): DSGVTQTPKHLITATGQRVTLRCSPRSGDLSVYWYQQSLDQGLQFLIQYYNGEERAKGNILERFSAQQFPDLHSELNLSSLELGDSALYFCASSAEGNTIYFGEGSWLTVV.

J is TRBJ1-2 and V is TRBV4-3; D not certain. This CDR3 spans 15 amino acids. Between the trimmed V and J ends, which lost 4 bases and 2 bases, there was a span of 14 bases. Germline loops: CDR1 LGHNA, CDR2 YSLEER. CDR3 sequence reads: CASSLEGSENYGYTF. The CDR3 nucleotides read TGCGCCAGCAGCCTAGAGGGCTCTGAGAACTATGGCTACACCTTC.

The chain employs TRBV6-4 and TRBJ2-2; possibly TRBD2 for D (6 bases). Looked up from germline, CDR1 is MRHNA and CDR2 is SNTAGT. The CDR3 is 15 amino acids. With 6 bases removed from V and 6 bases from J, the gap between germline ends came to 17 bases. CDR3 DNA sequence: TGTGCCAGCAGGGGGGACTCCCTACCTGCCGGGGAGCTGTTTTTT. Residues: CASRGDSLPAGELFF.

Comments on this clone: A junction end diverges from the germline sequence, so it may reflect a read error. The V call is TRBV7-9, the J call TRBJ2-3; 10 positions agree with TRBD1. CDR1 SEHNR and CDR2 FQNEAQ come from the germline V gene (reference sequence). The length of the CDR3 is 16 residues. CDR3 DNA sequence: TGTGCCAGCAGCCTAGCCGGGACAGGGGACACAGATACGCAGTATTTT. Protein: CASSLAGTGDTDTQYF.

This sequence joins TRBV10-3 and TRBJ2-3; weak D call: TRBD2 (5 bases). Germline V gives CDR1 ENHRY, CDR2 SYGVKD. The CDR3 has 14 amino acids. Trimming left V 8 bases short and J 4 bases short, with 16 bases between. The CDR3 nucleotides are TGTGCCATCGCTAGCCGGGAAGGGCCAGATACGCAGTATTTT. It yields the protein CAIASREGPDTQYF.

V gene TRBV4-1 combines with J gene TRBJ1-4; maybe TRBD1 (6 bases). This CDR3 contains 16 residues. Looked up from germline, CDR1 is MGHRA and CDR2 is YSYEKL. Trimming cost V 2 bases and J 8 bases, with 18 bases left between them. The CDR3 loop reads CASSQLQGGGGEKLFF. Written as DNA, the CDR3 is TGCGCCAGCAGCCAACTTCAGGGTGGGGGGGGCGAAAAACTGTTTTTT.

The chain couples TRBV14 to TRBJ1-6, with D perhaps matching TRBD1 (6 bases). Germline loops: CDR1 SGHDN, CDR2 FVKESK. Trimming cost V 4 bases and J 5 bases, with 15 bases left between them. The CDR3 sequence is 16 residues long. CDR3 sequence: CASSPLGGANNSPLHF. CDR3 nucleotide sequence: TGTGCCAGCAGCCCCCTGGGGGGGGCAAATAATTCACCCCTCCACTTT.

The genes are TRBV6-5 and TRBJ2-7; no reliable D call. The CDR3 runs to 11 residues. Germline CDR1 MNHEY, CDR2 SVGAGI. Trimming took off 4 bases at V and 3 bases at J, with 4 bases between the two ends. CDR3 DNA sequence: TGTGCCAGCAGTTTTCGCTACGAGCAGTACTTC. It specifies CASSFRYEQYF.

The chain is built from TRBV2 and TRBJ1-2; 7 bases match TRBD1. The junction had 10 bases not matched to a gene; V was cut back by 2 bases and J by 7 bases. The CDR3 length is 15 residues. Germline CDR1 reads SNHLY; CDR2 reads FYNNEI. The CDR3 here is CASSETGEQGSGYTF. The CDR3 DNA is TGTGCCAGCAGTGAAACTGGGGAACAGGGGAGTGGCTACACCTTC.

CDR3 residues: CASSLPGGGGTAFF. In DNA, the CDR3 is TGTGCCAGCAGTTTACCCGGCGGAGGGGGCACAGCTTTCTTT. The V and J genes are TRBV28 and TRBJ1-1, with 7 bases aligning to TRBD1. CDR1 is MDHEN and CDR2 is SYDVKM in the germline V gene. V lost 2 bases, J lost 10 bases, and 10 bases stayed unmatched. The CDR3 has 14 residues.

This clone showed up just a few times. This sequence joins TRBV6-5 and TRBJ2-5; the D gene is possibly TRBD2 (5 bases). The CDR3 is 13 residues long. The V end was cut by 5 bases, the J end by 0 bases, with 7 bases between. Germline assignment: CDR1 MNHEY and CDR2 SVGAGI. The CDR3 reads CASSKRNQETQYF. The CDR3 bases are TGTGCCAGCAGTAAGCGGAACCAAGAGACCCAGTACTTC.

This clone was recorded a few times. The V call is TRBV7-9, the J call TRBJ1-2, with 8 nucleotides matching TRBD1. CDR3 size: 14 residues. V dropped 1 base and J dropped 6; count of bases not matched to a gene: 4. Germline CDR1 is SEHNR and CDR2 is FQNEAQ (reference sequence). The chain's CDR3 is CASSLGTGRDGYTF. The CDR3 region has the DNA TGTGCCAGCAGCTTAGGGACAGGGCGAGATGGCTACACCTTC. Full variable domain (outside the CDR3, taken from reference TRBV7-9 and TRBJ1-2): DTGVSQNPRHKITKRGQNVTFRCDPISEHNRLYWYRQTLGQGPEFLTYFQNEAQLEKSRLLSDRFSAERPKGSFSTLEIQRTEQGDSAMYLCASSLGTGRDGYTFGSGTRLTVV.

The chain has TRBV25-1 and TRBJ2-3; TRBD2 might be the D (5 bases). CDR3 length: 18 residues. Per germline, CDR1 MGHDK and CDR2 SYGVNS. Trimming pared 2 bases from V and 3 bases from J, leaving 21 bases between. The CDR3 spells CASSEVGELESETDTQYF. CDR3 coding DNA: TGTGCCAGCAGTGAAGTAGGCGAACTAGAGTCTGAGACAGATACGCAGTATTTT.

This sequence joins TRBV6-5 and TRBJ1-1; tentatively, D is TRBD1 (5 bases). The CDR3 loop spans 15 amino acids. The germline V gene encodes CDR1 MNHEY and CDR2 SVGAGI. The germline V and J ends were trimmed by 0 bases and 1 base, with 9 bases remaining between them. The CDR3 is CASSYSGGANTEAFF. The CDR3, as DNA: TGTGCCAGCAGTTACTCCGGGGGAGCGAACACTGAAGCTTTCTTT.

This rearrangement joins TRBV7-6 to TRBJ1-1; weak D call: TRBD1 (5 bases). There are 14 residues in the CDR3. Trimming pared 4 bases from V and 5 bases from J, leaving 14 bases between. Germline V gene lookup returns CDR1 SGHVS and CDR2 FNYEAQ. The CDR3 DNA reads TGTGCCAGCAGCTCTTTCAGGGTGGGGACTGAAGCTTTCTTT. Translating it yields CASSSFRVGTEAFF.

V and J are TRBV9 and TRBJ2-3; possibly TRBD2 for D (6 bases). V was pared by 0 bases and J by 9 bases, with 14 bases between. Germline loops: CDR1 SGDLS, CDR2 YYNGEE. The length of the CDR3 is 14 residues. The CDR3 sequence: CASSVELADGTQYF. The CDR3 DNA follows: TGTGCCAGCAGCGTAGAACTAGCCGACGGCACGCAGTATTTT.

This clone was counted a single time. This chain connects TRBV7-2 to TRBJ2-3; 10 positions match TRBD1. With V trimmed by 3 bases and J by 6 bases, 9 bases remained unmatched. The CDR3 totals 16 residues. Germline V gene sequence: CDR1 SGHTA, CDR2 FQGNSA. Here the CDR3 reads CASSFSRDRGSDTQYF. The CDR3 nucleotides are TGTGCCAGCAGCTTCTCCAGGGACAGGGGATCGGATACGCAGTATTTT.

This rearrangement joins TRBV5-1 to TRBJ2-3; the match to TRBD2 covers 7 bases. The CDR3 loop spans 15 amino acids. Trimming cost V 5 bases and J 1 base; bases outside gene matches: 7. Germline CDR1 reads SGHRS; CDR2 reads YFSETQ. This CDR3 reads CASRPQAGGTDTQYF. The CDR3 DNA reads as TGCGCCAGCAGGCCCCAGGCGGGGGGCACAGATACGCAGTATTTT.

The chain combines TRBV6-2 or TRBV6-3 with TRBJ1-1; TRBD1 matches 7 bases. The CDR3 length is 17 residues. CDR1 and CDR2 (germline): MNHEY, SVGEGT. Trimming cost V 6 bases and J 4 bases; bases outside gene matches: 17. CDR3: CASSNIPAGGRRTEAFF. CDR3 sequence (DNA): TGTGCCAGCAGCAACATACCGGCAGGGGGGCGCCGCACTGAAGCTTTCTTT.

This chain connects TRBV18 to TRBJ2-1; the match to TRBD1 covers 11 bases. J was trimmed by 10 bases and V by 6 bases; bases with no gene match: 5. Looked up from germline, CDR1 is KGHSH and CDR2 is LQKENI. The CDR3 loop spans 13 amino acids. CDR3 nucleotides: TGTGCCAGCTCCCGAGGACAGGGGGCCGAGCAGTTCTTC. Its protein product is CASSRGQGAEQFF.

The CDR3 reads CASSLTGAGGTEAFF. The CDR3 coding sequence is TGTGCCAGCAGCTTAACCGGGGCGGGAGGGACTGAAGCTTTCTTT. The V gene is TRBV11-3, the J gene TRBJ1-1; a possible D gene is TRBD1 (5 bases). Germline lookup yields CDR1 SGHNT and CDR2 YENEEA. This CDR3 contains 15 residues. V was pared by 2 bases and J by 5 bases, with 15 bases between.

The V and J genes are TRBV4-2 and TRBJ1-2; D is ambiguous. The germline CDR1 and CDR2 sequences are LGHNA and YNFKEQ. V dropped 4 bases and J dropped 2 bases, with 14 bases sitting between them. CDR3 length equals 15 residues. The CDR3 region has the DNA TGTGCCAGCAGCCCGACGAGGAGTTCGAACTATGGCTACACCTTC. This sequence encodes CASSPTRSSNYGYTF.